The sequence of this T cell receptor beta chain was determined in a study of control samples from healthy donors and cancer patients (dated by TCRdb to 2019 to 2021). With regard to this clone: Its cognate antigen has yet to be identified. Base quality data are lacking; no much larger clone is found one base away.

Library generation was performed with the immunoSEQ multiplex PCR assay. This is the immuneACCESS table as TCRdb keeps it, with only in-frame sequences that have V and J called. A part of the clones is gone; compared with another copy, unresolved V genes explain less than half, and the rest is unexplained. This sample holds 170,000 or so clones; approximately 92% were observed only once. The ten largest clones capture 1.4% to 1.5% of the sample. The TCR was taken from a man aged 18 to 29 in good health. The sample was blood.

The nucleotide sequence reads TGTGCCAGCGGACAGGGTCGGTACGAGCAGTACTTC. Protein translation: CASGQGRYEQYF. Here the chain combines TRBV28 and TRBJ2-7, with 8 bases matching TRBD1. Trimming removed 8 bases from V and 4 bases from J; the gene matches leave 4 bases unexplained. From a lookup of the germline V gene, CDR1 and CDR2 are MDHEN and SYDVKM. The CDR3 holds 12 amino acids from the cysteine to the phenylalanine. The only DNA kept is the CDR3, 36 bases in frame from the first base. The full variable domain, completed from the reference TRBV28 and TRBJ2-7 proteins outside the CDR3, reads DVKVTQSSRYLVKRTGEKVFLECVQDMDHENMFWYRQDPGLGLRLIYFSYDVKMKEKGDIPEGYSVSREKKERFSLILESASTNQTSMYLCASGQGRYEQYFGPGTRLTVT.